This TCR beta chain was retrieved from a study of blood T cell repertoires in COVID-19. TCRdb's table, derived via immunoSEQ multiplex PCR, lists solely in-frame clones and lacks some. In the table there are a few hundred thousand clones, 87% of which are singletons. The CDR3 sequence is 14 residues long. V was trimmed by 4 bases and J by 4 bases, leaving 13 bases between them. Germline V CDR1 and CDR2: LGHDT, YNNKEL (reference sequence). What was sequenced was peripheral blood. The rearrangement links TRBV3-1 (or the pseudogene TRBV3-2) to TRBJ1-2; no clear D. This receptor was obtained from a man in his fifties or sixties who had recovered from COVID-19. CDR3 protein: CASSLEAGFYGYTF. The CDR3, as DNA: TGTGCCAGCAGCCTAGAAGCGGGGTTCTATGGCTACACCTTC.